One sample yielded the 21 T cell receptor beta chains listed below, sequenced in a study of cytomegalovirus exposure and HLA in healthy donors. Primers: 60 Vbeta forward and 13 Jbeta reverse. Data came from immunoSEQ multiplex PCR; TCRdb stores just in-frame clones and leaves some out. Here the sample spans about 160,000 clones, roughly 76% being singletons. Sequences were obtained from PBMCs. These receptors originate from a woman aged 45-59 years in good health and CMV-seronegative.

This chain links TRBV11-2 with TRBJ2-7; TRBD2 aligns across 7 bases. Germline-derived CDR1 and CDR2 are SGHAT and FQNNGV. With V trimmed by 8 bases and J by 7 bases, 14 bases remained unmatched. The CDR3 is 14 amino acids. CDR3 amino acids: CASVPWTSRGEQYF. The CDR3 nucleotides read TGTGCCAGCGTACCCTGGACTAGTAGGGGTGAGCAGTACTTC.

The chain employs TRBV19 and TRBJ1-2, with D unresolved. The CDR3 consists of 14 residues. Deletions cut 7 bases from V and 2 bases from J, with 14 bases between. The germline gives CDR1 LNHDA, CDR2 SQIVND (reference sequence). CDR3 nucleotides: TGTGCCAGTACGGGGTCCGTAGGGAACTATGGCTACACCTTC. Its translation is CASTGSVGNYGYTF.

The chain's CDR3 is CASSPNLRDNNYGYTF. The CDR3 DNA reads as TGTGCCAGCAGCCCGAACCTCCGGGACAATAACTATGGCTACACCTTC. V usage is TRBV7-9 and J usage is TRBJ1-2; possible D gene TRBD1, 6 bases. This CDR3 is 16 amino acids long. Germline V gene sequence: CDR1 SEHNR, CDR2 FQNEAQ (reference sequence). V lost 5 bases to trimming and J lost 1 base, with 17 bases between them.

The J gene is TRBJ2-7, the V gene TRBV11-2; 12 bases fit TRBD2. Losses at the gene ends were 4 bases for V and 2 bases for J; bases not matched to a gene: 3. Germline loops: CDR1 SGHAT, CDR2 FQNNGV. The CDR3 runs to 15 residues. CDR3 loop: CASSWGTSGPYEQYF. The DNA for the CDR3 is TGTGCCAGCAGCTGGGGGACTAGCGGGCCCTACGAGCAGTACTTC.

This rearrangement joins TRBV10-2 to TRBJ1-1; 7 bases map to TRBD1. This CDR3 region has 15 residues. V lost 10 bases and J lost 3; bases outside the gene matches: 14. The germline gives CDR1 WSHSY, CDR2 SAAADI. The CDR3 is CAILPTGQRHTEAFF. CDR3 sequence (DNA): TGCGCCATCCTACCTACGGGACAGCGTCACACTGAAGCTTTCTTT.

V and J are TRBV5-8 and TRBJ2-3; possible D gene TRBD1, 5 bases. CDR3 length equals 16 residues. Per the germline V gene, CDR1 is SGHTS and CDR2 is YDEGEE. V was pared by 0 bases and J by 5 bases, with 16 bases between. This CDR3 reads CASSLAGQGIRDTQYF. For the CDR3, the DNA is TGTGCCAGCAGCTTGGCCGGTCAGGGCATAAGAGATACGCAGTATTTT.

The gene calls are TRBV5-1 and TRBJ2-3; tentative D call: TRBD1 (5 bases). Germline assignment: CDR1 SGHRS and CDR2 YFSETQ. This CDR3 contains 14 residues. V lost 2 bases and J lost 6, with 13 bases in between. The CDR3, as DNA: TGCGCCAGCAGCTTTTTAGGGGATAAGGATACGCAGTATTTT. Protein product: CASSFLGDKDTQYF.

This chain joins TRBV2 and TRBJ1-2; TRBD1 matches at 7 bases. Germline trimming cut 3 bases from V and 5 bases from J; bases unmatched to any gene: 6. This CDR3 spans 14 amino acids. Germline V gene data show CDR1 as SNHLY and CDR2 as FYNNEI. The CDR3 sequence is CASSDPGQWYGYTF. The CDR3 nucleotides read TGTGCCAGCAGTGACCCGGGACAGTGGTATGGCTACACCTTC.

The chain has TRBV28 and TRBJ1-1; the D gene is possibly TRBD1 (5 bases). CDR1 is MDHEN, CDR2 SYDVKM, per germline. This CDR3 contains 12 residues. The germline V and J ends were trimmed by 4 bases and 10 bases, with 13 bases remaining between them. In DNA, the CDR3 is TGTGCCAGCAGTTACCGACAGAATGGAGCTTTCTTT. Translating it yields CASSYRQNGAFF.

The chain employs TRBV19 and TRBJ2-1, with 11 bases lining up with TRBD2. The CDR3 runs to 15 residues. V was pared by 6 bases and J by 5 bases, with 6 bases of the junction left unmatched. The germline V gene has CDR1 LNHDA and CDR2 SQIVND (reference sequence). CDR3 in amino acids: CASRRTSGRNNEQFF. For the CDR3, the DNA is TGTGCCAGTAGACGCACTAGCGGGAGAAACAATGAGCAGTTCTTC.

Comments on this clone: Additional DNA sequences in this sample encode the identical CDR3. The chain employs TRBV19 and TRBJ2-1, with D possibly being TRBD1 (5 bases). V lost 1 base and J 0 bases, leaving 7 bases between the germline ends. There are 15 residues in the CDR3. Germline V gives CDR1 LNHDA, CDR2 SQIVND (reference sequence). The CDR3 here is CASSIGQGSYNEQFF. The CDR3 bases are TGTGCCAGTAGTATAGGGCAGGGCTCCTACAATGAGCAGTTCTTC.

The chain uses TRBV7-2 and TRBJ2-1, with D perhaps matching TRBD1 (5 bases). This CDR3 is 14 amino acids long. Per germline, CDR1 SGHTA and CDR2 FQGNSA. V lost 2 bases to trimming and J lost 5 bases, with 10 bases between them. DNA for the CDR3: TGTGCCAGCAGCTTAAAAGGGGCACACAATGAGCAGTTCTTC. This gives the protein CASSLKGAHNEQFF. The entire variable domain, with the rest obtained from reference TRBV7-2 and TRBJ2-1, is as follows: GAGVSQSPSNKVTEKGKDVELRCDPISGHTALYWYRQSLGQGLEFLIYFQGNSAPDKSGLPSDRFSAERTGGSVSTLTIQRTQQEDSAVYLCASSLKGAHNEQFFGPGTRLTVL.

This chain uses TRBV30 with TRBJ1-3; D unclear. The germline V and J ends were trimmed by 2 bases and 1 base, with 9 bases remaining between them. Per germline, CDR1 GTSNPN and CDR2 SVGIG (reference sequence). This CDR3 has 14 amino acids. In DNA, the CDR3 is TGTGCCTGGAGTACGGGGTCTTCTGGAAACACCATATATTTT. Residues: CAWSTGSSGNTIYF.

The chain recombines TRBV20-1 with TRBJ1-1, with 7 bases identical to TRBD1. Germline V lookup: CDR1 DFQATT, CDR2 SNEGSKA (reference sequence). V shed 4 bases, J shed 10 bases, and the junction held 3 bases outside the gene matches. This CDR3 region has 10 residues. DNA for the CDR3: TGCAGTGCTACCGGGACAGCAGCTTTCTTT. The encoded protein is CSATGTAAFF.

V is TRBV6-6 and J is TRBJ2-7; TRBD1 aligns across 9 bases. This CDR3 contains 14 residues. The V gene's germline CDR1 is MNHNY and CDR2 SVGAGI (reference sequence). J was trimmed by 6 bases and V by 8 bases; bases with no gene match: 11. The CDR3 here is CASLKGTGRREQYF. CDR3 DNA sequence: TGTGCCAGCCTAAAGGGGACAGGGCGTCGCGAGCAGTACTTC.

This sequence joins TRBV7-2 and TRBJ2-7, with 7 bases matching TRBD2. CDR3 length: 17 amino acids. In germline, CDR1 is SGHTA, CDR2 FQGNSA. The ends lost 5 bases at V and 1 base at J; junction bases unmatched: 14. CDR3 region: CASSPGVGLAASYEQYF. For the CDR3, the DNA is TGTGCCAGCAGCCCCGGGGTGGGTCTAGCGGCTTCCTACGAGCAGTACTTC.

The CDR3 sequence is CASSISPGQGADTQYF. CDR3 coding DNA: TGTGCCAGTAGTATATCTCCGGGACAGGGAGCAGATACGCAGTATTTT. The chain carries TRBV19 and TRBJ2-3, with 9 bases aligning to TRBD1. V shed 2 bases and J 4 bases; nucleotides not matched to a gene: 7. The CDR3 extends over 16 amino acids. Germline V lookup: CDR1 LNHDA, CDR2 SQIVND (reference sequence). The variable domain in full, completed from reference TRBV19 and TRBJ2-3, reads DGGITQSPKYLFRKEGQNVTLSCEQNLNHDAMYWYRQDPGQGLRLIYYSQIVNDFQKGDIAEGYSVSREKKESFPLTVTSAQKNPTAFYLCASSISPGQGADTQYFGPGTRLTVL.

CDR3 DNA: TGTGCCAGCAGCACCACCGGGACAGAAGAGACCCAGTACTTC. It translates to CASSTTGTEETQYF. The chain joins TRBV2 to TRBJ2-5; 7 bases align to TRBD1. This CDR3 spans 14 amino acids. The V gene's germline CDR1 is SNHLY and CDR2 FYNNEI. V lost 6 bases and J lost 3; bases outside the gene matches: 7.

The V and J genes are TRBV7-6 and TRBJ2-2; 7 bases fit TRBD2. After removal of 5 bases from V and 1 base from J, the junction contained 1 base not matched to a gene. The CDR3 contains 14 residues. The germline V gene has CDR1 SGHVS and CDR2 FNYEAQ. CDR3 coding DNA: TGTGCCAGCAGCCCGGGGGGGAACACCGGGGAGCTGTTTTTT. Its translation is CASSPGGNTGELFF.

J is TRBJ2-5 and V is TRBV4-3; 8 positions agree with TRBD1. V dropped 1 base and J dropped 5; count of bases not matched to a gene: 12. The CDR3 is 17 amino acids. The germline V gene has CDR1 LGHNA and CDR2 YSLEER. The CDR3 here is CASSQVRNAGGGETQYF. CDR3 nucleotide sequence: TGCGCCAGCAGCCAAGTCCGAAATGCAGGGGGCGGTGAGACCCAGTACTTC.

The chain joins TRBV11-3 to TRBJ2-1; no clear D gene. Looked up from germline, CDR1 is SGHNT and CDR2 is YENEEA. Trimming removed 5 bases at V and 1 base at J, with 6 bases between. The CDR3 spans 13 residues. The CDR3 region is CASSPGSYNEQFF. In DNA form, the CDR3 reads TGTGCCAGCAGCCCCGGTTCCTACAATGAGCAGTTCTTC.